The TCR beta chain under discussion was sequenced for a study of glioma-infiltrating T cells after dendritic cell vaccination. Study context: Samples are from glioblastoma patients in Phase I and II dendritic cell vaccine trials.

Study-wide results and caveats: Patients with more pretreatment TILs had longer time to progression and survival.

TCRB CDR3 was amplified from 2 ug genomic DNA or less. Repertoires were generated with immunoSEQ multiplex PCR, while TCRdb's copy carries only in-frame clones and drops some. The table lists more than 95,000 clones, around 87% of them singletons. Worth noting for this clone: The antigen is unknown.

The V end lost 3 bases, the J end lost 8 bases, and 11 bases lay between the germline ends. This CDR3 is 12 amino acids long. Germline values: CDR1 SGHRS, CDR2 YFSETQ. Time point in this sample: after dendritic cell vaccination, including at tumor progression/relapse. Isocitrate dehydrogenase mutation was absent in all glioblastoma patients. The sequence was obtained from a human donor with glioblastoma. J is TRBJ1-2 and V is TRBV5-1; no reliable D call. Sample: blood, taken after dendritic cell vaccination. The CDR3 spells CASSSGGSGYTF. CDR3 bases: TGCGCCAGCAGCTCGGGTGGTTCCGGCTACACCTTC.